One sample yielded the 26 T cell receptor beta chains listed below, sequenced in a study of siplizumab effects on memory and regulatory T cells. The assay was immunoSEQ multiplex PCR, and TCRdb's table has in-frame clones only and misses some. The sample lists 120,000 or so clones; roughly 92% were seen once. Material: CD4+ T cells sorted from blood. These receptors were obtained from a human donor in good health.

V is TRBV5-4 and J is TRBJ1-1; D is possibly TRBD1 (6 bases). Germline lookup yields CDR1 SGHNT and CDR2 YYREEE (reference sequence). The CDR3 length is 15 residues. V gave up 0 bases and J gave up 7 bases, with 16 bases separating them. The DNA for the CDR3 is TGTGCCAGCAGCTTGGAAGGACAGTCCGCGAGTGAAGCTTTCTTT. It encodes CASSLEGQSASEAFF. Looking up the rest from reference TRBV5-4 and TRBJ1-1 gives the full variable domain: ETGVTQSPTHLIKTRGQQVTLRCSSQSGHNTVSWYQQALGQGPQFIFQYYREEENGRGNFPPRFSGLQFPNYSSELNVNALELDDSALYLCASSLEGQSASEAFFGQGTRLTVV.

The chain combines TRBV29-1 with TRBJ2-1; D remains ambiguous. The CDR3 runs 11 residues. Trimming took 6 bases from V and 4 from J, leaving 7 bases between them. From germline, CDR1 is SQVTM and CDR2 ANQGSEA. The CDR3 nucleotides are TGCAGCGTACGCATGTACAATGAGCAGTTCTTC. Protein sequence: CSVRMYNEQFF.

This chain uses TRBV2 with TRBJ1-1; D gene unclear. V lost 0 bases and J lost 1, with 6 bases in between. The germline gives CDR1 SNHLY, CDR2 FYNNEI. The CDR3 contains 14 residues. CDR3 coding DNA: TGTGCCAGCAGTGAAGCACGGGGGAACACTGAAGCTTTCTTT. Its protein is CASSEARGNTEAFF. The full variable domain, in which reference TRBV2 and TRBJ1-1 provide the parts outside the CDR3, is EPEVTQTPSHQVTQMGQEVILRCVPISNHLYFYWYRQILGQKVEFLVSFYNNEISEKSEIFDDQFSVERPDGSNFTLKIRSTKLEDSAMYFCASSEARGNTEAFFGQGTRLTVV.

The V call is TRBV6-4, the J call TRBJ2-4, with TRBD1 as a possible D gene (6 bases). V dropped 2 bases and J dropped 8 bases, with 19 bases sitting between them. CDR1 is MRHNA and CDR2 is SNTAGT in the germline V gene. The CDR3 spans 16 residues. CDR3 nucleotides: TGTGCCAGCAGTGACACCAGACAGGCCTGTGTGGACATTCAGTACTTC. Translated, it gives CASSDTRQACVDIQYF.

In DNA form, the CDR3 reads TGCGCCAGCAGCTTGGTATGGGGGGCTATGAATTCACCCCTCCACTTT. It is translated as CASSLVWGAMNSPLHF. The J gene is TRBJ1-6, the V gene TRBV5-1, with a tentative D call TRBD1 (6 bases). The CDR3 extends over 16 amino acids. Trimming took off 0 bases at V and 7 bases at J, with 14 bases between the two ends. CDR1 SGHRS and CDR2 YFSETQ come from the germline V gene.

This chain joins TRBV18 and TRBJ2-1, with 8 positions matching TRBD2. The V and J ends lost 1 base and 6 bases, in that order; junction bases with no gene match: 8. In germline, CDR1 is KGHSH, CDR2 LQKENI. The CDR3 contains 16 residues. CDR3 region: CASSPRSSGSSNEQFF. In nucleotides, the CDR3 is TGTGCCAGCTCACCACGATCAAGCGGGAGTTCCAATGAGCAGTTCTTC.

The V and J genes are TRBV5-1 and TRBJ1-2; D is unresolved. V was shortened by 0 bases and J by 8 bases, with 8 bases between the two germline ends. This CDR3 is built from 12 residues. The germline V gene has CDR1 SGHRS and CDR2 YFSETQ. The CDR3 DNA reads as TGCGCCAGCAGCTTGGGGCAGAAAGGCTACACCTTC. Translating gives CASSLGQKGYTF.

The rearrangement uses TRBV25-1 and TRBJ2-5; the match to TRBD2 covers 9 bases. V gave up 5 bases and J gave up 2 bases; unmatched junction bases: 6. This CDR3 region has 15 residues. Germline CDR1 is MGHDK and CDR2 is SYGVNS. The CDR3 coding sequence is TGTGCCAGCAGTACCGGGGCGGGGGGGCAAGAGACCCAGTACTTC. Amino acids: CASSTGAGGQETQYF.

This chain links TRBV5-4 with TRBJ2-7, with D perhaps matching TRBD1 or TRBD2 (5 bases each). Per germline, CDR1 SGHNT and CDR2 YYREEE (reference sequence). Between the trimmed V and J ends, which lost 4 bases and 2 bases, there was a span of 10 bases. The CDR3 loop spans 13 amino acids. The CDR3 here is CASSRGRTYEQYF. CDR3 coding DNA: TGTGCCAGCAGCCGGGGACGGACCTACGAGCAGTACTTC.

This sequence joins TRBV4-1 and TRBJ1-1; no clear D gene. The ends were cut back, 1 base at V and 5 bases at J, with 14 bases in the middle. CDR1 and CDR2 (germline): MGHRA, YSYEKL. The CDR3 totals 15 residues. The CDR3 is CASSQGTLEGTEAFF. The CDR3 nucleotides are TGCGCCAGCAGCCAAGGCACCCTTGAGGGAACTGAAGCTTTCTTT.

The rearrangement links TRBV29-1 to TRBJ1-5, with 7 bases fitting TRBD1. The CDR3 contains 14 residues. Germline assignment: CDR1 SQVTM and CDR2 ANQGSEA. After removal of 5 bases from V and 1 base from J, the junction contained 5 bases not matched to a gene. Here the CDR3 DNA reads TGCAGCGTTCTAGACAGGGCAAGCAATCAGCCCCAGCATTTT. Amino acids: CSVLDRASNQPQHF.

The CDR3 bases are TGCAGCGTTGATTTGGCAGGGGCCGCATATGGCTACACCTTC. Amino acid sequence: CSVDLAGAAYGYTF. The chain employs TRBV29-1 and TRBJ1-2; D possibly corresponds to TRBD1 (6 bases). V dropped 3 bases and J dropped 5 bases, with 16 bases sitting between them. Germline CDR1 SQVTM, CDR2 ANQGSEA. CDR3 length equals 14 residues.

DNA for the CDR3: TGTGCCAGCAGCGCTCTTGTCCGCTACGAGCAGTACTTC. Its translation: CASSALVRYEQYF. The rearrangement joins TRBV4-2 to TRBJ2-7; no reliable D call. V lost 5 bases and J lost 3, with 11 bases in between. Germline V lookup: CDR1 LGHNA, CDR2 YNFKEQ. The CDR3 consists of 13 residues.

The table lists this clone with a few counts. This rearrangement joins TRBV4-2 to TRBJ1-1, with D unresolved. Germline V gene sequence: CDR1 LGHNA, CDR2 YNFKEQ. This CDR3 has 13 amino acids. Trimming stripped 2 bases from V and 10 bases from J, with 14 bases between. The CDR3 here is CASSQSDVPGAFF. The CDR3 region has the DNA TGTGCCAGCAGCCAATCGGACGTACCGGGAGCTTTCTTT.

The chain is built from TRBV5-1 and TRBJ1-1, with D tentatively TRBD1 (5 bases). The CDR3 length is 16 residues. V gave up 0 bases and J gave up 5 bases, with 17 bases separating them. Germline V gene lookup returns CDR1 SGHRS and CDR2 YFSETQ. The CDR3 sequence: CASSLVRGRVKTEAFF. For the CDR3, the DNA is TGCGCCAGCAGCTTGGTCCGCGGCAGGGTAAAAACTGAAGCTTTCTTT.

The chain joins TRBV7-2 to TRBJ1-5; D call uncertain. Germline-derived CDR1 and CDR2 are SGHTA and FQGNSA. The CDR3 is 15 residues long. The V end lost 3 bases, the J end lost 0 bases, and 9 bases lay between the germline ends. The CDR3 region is CASSFSRNSNQPQHF. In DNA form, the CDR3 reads TGTGCCAGCAGCTTCAGCAGAAATAGCAATCAGCCCCAGCATTTT. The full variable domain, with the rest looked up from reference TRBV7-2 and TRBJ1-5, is GAGVSQSPSNKVTEKGKDVELRCDPISGHTALYWYRQSLGQGLEFLIYFQGNSAPDKSGLPSDRFSAERTGGSVSTLTIQRTQQEDSAVYLCASSFSRNSNQPQHFGDGTRLSIL.

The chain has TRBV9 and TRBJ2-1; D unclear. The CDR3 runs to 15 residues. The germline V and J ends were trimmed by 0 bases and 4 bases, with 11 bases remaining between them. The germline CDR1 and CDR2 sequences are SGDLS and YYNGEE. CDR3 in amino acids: CASSVESSRYNEQFF. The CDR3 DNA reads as TGTGCCAGCAGCGTAGAGAGTAGCAGATACAATGAGCAGTTCTTC. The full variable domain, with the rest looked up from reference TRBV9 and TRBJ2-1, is DSGVTQTPKHLITATGQRVTLRCSPRSGDLSVYWYQQSLDQGLQFLIQYYNGEERAKGNILERFSAQQFPDLHSELNLSSLELGDSALYFCASSVESSRYNEQFFGPGTRLTVL.

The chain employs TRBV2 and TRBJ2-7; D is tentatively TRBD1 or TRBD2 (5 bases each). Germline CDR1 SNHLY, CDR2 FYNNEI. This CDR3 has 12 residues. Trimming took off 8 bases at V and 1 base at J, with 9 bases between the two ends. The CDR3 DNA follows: TGTGCCAGCGGGACGTATTCCTACGAGCAGTACTTC. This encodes CASGTYSYEQYF.

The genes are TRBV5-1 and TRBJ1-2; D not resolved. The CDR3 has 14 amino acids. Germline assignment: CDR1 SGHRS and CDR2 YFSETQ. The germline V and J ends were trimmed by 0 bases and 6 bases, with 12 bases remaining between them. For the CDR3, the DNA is TGCGCCAGCAGCTTGGCCAACAGTCTCGATGGCTACACCTTC. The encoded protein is CASSLANSLDGYTF.

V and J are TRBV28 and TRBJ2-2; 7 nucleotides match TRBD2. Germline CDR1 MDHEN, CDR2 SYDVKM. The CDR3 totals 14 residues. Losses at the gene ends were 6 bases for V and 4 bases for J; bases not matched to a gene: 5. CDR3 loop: CASRFSGATGELFF. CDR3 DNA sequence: TGTGCCAGCAGGTTCAGCGGGGCCACCGGGGAGCTGTTTTTT.

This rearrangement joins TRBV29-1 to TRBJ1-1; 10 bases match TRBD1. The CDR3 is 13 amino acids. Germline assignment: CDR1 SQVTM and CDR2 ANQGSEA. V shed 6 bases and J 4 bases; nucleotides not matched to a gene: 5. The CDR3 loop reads CSVLTGGFTEAFF. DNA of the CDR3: TGCAGCGTCCTGACAGGGGGCTTCACTGAAGCTTTCTTT.

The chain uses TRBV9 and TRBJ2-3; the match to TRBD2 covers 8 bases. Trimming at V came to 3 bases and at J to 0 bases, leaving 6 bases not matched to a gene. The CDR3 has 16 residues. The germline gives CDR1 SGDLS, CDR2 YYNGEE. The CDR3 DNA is TGTGCCAGCAGCGGTGGTAGCGGGACTAGCACAGATACGCAGTATTTT. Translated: CASSGGSGTSTDTQYF.

CDR3 nucleotides: TGTGCCAGCAGCTTCCGTTCCTCCACAGATACGCAGTATTTT. This encodes CASSFRSSTDTQYF. This chain links TRBV7-2 with TRBJ2-3; D gene uncertain. Germline CDR1 and CDR2: SGHTA and FQGNSA. The CDR3 extends over 14 amino acids. V lost 3 bases and J lost 2, with 9 bases in between. Using reference TRBV7-2 and TRBJ2-3 for the parts outside the CDR3, the full variable domain is GAGVSQSPSNKVTEKGKDVELRCDPISGHTALYWYRQSLGQGLEFLIYFQGNSAPDKSGLPSDRFSAERTGGSVSTLTIQRTQQEDSAVYLCASSFRSSTDTQYFGPGTRLTVL.

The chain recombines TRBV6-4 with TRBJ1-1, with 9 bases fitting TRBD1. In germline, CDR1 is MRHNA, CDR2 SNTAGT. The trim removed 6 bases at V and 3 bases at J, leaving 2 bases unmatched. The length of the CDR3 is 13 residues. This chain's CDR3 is CASRRTGDTEAFF. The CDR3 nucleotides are TGTGCCAGCAGGAGGACAGGGGACACTGAAGCTTTCTTT.

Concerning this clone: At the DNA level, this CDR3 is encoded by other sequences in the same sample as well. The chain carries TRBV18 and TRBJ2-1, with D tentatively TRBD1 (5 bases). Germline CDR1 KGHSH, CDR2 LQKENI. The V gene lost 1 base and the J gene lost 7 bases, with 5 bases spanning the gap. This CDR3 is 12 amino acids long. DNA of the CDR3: TGTGCCAGCTCACCACAGGGGAATGAGCAGTTCTTC. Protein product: CASSPQGNEQFF. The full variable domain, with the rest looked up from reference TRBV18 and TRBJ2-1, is NAGVMQNPRHLVRRRGQEARLRCSPMKGHSHVYWYRQLPEEGLKFMVYLQKENIIDESGMPKERFSAEFPKEGPSILRIQQVVRGDSAAYFCASSPQGNEQFFGPGTRLTVL.

In DNA form, the CDR3 reads TGTGCCAGCAGTTTCAAAACAGGGACGTTGGTTCATTATGGCTACACCTTC. Residues: CASSFKTGTLVHYGYTF. The rearrangement uses TRBV27 and TRBJ1-2, with D possibly being TRBD1 (6 bases). V shed 3 bases and J shed 5 bases, with 22 bases lying between them. The CDR3 has 17 residues. Looked up from germline, CDR1 is MNHEY and CDR2 is SMNVEV (reference sequence).